Listed below are T cell receptor beta chains from one sample, sequenced in a study of a mutant IDH1 vaccine in newly diagnosed glioma. The method was immunoSEQ multiplex PCR; TCRdb's version includes in-frame clones alone and lacks a portion of them. The sample has around 78,000 clones, 70% to 90% seen once; the top ten hold roughly 2%. Their recognized antigens are unknown. The source material was PBMCs, sampled from a glioma patient whose treatment included an IDH1 peptide vaccine. The receptors shown here come from a young man with glioma. Some clones in this sample may be carry-over from other donors' samples. Each CDR3 is given with its conserved first and last residue. D genes are given only for firm matches. A row's size may be missing; if present it is once, few, many or a size class.

abundance	j_gene	v_gene	d_gene	CDR3nt	CDR3aa
NA	TRBJ2-7	TRBV6-1	NA	TGTGCCAGCAGTGTACGGGACAGCGGGACGGGCTACGAGCAGTACTTC	CASSVRDSGTGYEQYF
NA	TRBJ1-1	TRBV6-6	TRBD1	TGTGCCAGCACCTTCGGGACAGGGGACGCGAAAGGTTTCTTT	CASTFGTGDAKGFF
NA	TRBJ1-2	TRBV4-1	NA	TGCGCCAGCAGCCAAGGTCCCAATCCACAGTTGTATGGCTACACCTTC	CASSQGPNPQLYGYTF
NA	TRBJ2-7	TRBV6-1	TRBD2	TGTGCCAGCAGTGTCACTTCAGGGAGGGGCCCCTACGAGCAGTACTTC	CASSVTSGRGPYEQYF
NA	TRBJ2-2	TRBV7-3	TRBD1	TGTGCCAGCAGCTTGGCAGGGGGAGACACCGGGGAGCTGTTTTTT	CASSLAGGDTGELFF
NA	TRBJ1-4	TRBV5-8	TRBD1	TGTGCCAGCACCTCATTCAGGGGGTCGACTGAAAAACTGTTTTTT	CASTSFRGSTEKLFF
NA	TRBJ2-4	TRBV2	NA	TGTGCCAGCAAGGTGGAGAGTCTCGGAAACATTCAGTACTTC	CASKVESLGNIQYF
NA	TRBJ1-1	TRBV4-1	NA	TGCGCCAGCAGCCCCGACAGTTCAGTTCTTTCTGAAGCTTTCTTT	CASSPDSSVLSEAFF
NA	TRBJ2-7	TRBV5-1	NA	TGCGCCAGCAGCTTGGGGGGCGGTTCCTACGAGCAGTACTTC	CASSLGGGSYEQYF
NA	TRBJ1-2	TRBV30	NA	TGTGCCTGCCCAAAAGCGATAGTTTCAGGTCTGAAAAATCCTAACTATGGCTACACCTTC	CACPKAIVSGLKNPNYGYTF
NA	TRBJ1-1	TRBV2	NA	TGTGCCAGCAGGGACGCCATGGGCACTGAAGCTTTCTTT	CASRDAMGTEAFF
NA	TRBJ1-1	TRBV18	NA	TGTGCCAGCTCACCACGGGGTCTTAGGATTAAGGGTTTTAAAGCTTTCTTT	CASSPRGLRIKGFKAFF
once	TRBJ1-1	TRBV29-1	NA	TGCAGCGTTGAGGAACATTTAGCCCGGAGGGGAGCTTTCTTT	CSVEEHLARRGAFF
once	TRBJ2-7	TRBV11-2	TRBD1	TGTGCCAGCAGCTTGACAGGGACCCTTGGCGAGCAGTACTTC	CASSLTGTLGEQYF
NA	TRBJ1-2	TRBV7-3	NA	TGTGCCGAACAGGGTGAGTTCGACTATGGCTACACCTTC	CAEQGEFDYGYTF
NA	TRBJ2-7	TRBV20-1	NA	TGCAGTGCCAGACAGACCTACGAGCAGTACTTC	CSARQTYEQYF
NA	TRBJ2-5	TRBV11-2	NA	TGTGCCAGCAGCTTAACCTCCTCCCCCCAGTACTTC	CASSLTSSPQYF
once	TRBJ2-3	TRBV10-2	TRBD1	TGCGCCAGCAGCCGCGGGACAGGAAGAAGGACAGATACGCAGTATTTT	CASSRGTGRRTDTQYF
NA	TRBJ2-1	TRBV7-8	TRBD2	TGTGCCAGCACCGTACTGGGGGGGAGGCAGTTCTTC	CASTVLGGRQFF
NA	TRBJ2-5	TRBV2	NA	TGTGCCAGCAGTTCCGCGATGCAAGAGACCCAGTACTTC	CASSSAMQETQYF
NA	TRBJ2-7	TRBV4-2	TRBD2	TGTGCCAGCAGCCCTTCCCCCGGGACTAACCTTTACGAGCAGTACTTC	CASSPSPGTNLYEQYF
NA	TRBJ2-7	TRBV5-1	TRBD1	TGCGCCAGCAGCTCCGGACAGGGGGCACGCTACGAGCAGTACTTC	CASSSGQGARYEQYF
once	TRBJ2-1	TRBV19	NA	TGTGCCAGTAGTCAATCCAGACAGGTTTCTCTATTGAATGAGCAGTTCTTC	CASSQSRQVSLLNEQFF
NA	TRBJ2-7	TRBV30	NA	TGTGCCTGGAGTGTAAGAGGGAGCTCCTACGAGCAGTACTTC	CAWSVRGSSYEQYF
once	TRBJ2-4	TRBV7-8	NA	TGTGCCAGCAGCTTACTTACAGGAGTTCTAGCCAAAAACATTCAGTACTTC	CASSLLTGVLAKNIQYF
NA	TRBJ2-3	TRBV11-2	TRBD1	TGTGCCAGCAGCCCTGGGACAGGCAGCACAGATACGCAGTATTTT	CASSPGTGSTDTQYF
NA	TRBJ2-2	TRBV23-1	NA	TGCGCCAGCAGTCACACTTGGCGGGGCACCGGGGAGCTGTTTTTT	CASSHTWRGTGELFF
NA	TRBJ1-4	TRBV2	NA	TGTGCCAGCAGCCCCACTCGGCATTCAACTAATGAAAAACTGTTTTTT	CASSPTRHSTNEKLFF
NA	TRBJ2-1	TRBV4-3	NA	TGCGCCAGCAGCCAAGAGTGGAAAGTTGAGCAGTTCTTC	CASSQEWKVEQFF
NA	TRBJ1-4	TRBV15	NA	TGTGCCACCAGCAGGGACCGGGCCGCTAGGGAAAAACTGTTTTTT	CATSRDRAAREKLFF
NA	TRBJ1-2	TRBV7-9	NA	TGTGCCAGCAGCCCCGGGAGCAGGCAACACTATGGCTACACCTTC	CASSPGSRQHYGYTF
NA	TRBJ2-2	TRBV4-1	TRBD1	TGCGCCAGCAGCCCTAGGGACAGGGTGGCCGGGGAGCTGTTTTTT	CASSPRDRVAGELFF
NA	TRBJ2-2	TRBV27	NA	TGTGCCAGCAGTTATCAGACGGGAAACACCGGGGAGCTGTTTTTT	CASSYQTGNTGELFF
NA	TRBJ1-5	TRBV6-1	NA	TGTGCTTGTAGGACAAATAGCAATCAGCCCCAGCATTTT	CACRTNSNQPQHF
NA	TRBJ2-2	TRBV18	NA	TGTGCCAGCTCACCAGAGGGCTACACCGGGGAGCTGTTTTTT	CASSPEGYTGELFF
NA	TRBJ1-3	TRBV10-3	NA	TGTGCCATCAGGGAACAGGGAGAAAACACCATATATTTT	CAIREQGENTIYF
once	TRBJ2-7	TRBV4-3	TRBD1	TGCGCCAGCAGCCCCGGGACAGGGGGCTACGAGCAGTACTTC	CASSPGTGGYEQYF
NA	TRBJ1-2	TRBV7-2	NA	TGTGCCAGCAGCTTGAGGTCGGACCTTGGCTACACCTTC	CASSLRSDLGYTF
once	TRBJ1-5	TRBV27	NA	TGTGCCAGCAGTCTTCTCGGCGGGCTTAGCAATCAGCCCCAGCATTTT	CASSLLGGLSNQPQHF
NA	TRBJ2-7	TRBV4-1	TRBD2	TGCGCCAGCAGCCAAGTCAGCGGGGGGGTCTACGAGCAGTACTTC	CASSQVSGGVYEQYF
NA	TRBJ1-2	TRBV2	TRBD1	TGTGCCAGCAGTGGAAGGGAGGACAGGGGGTATGGCTACACCTTC	CASSGREDRGYGYTF
NA	TRBJ2-2	TRBV10-3	NA	TGTGCCATCAGGGTTAAGACTACCGGGGAGCTGTTTTTT	CAIRVKTTGELFF
once	TRBJ2-7	TRBV25-1	TRBD1	TGTGCCAGCAGCCCGGACAGGGCCCCCTACGAGCAGTACTTC	CASSPDRAPYEQYF